These T cell receptor beta chains were read from a single sample in a study of blood T cell repertoires in COVID-19. Here immunoSEQ multiplex PCR was the method, and the copy in TCRdb shows in-frame clones only, minus some. The top ten hold 32% of the sample, which has some 60,000 clones, roughly 79% seen once. The sequenced sample consisted of peripheral blood. The receptor set was obtained from a human donor in a cohort sampled during active COVID-19. Each CDR3 is given with its conserved first and last residue. The D gene is left open where the match is weak. Size values are once, few and many counts, or a class for expanded clones, and some rows have none.

>TRBV11-2|TRBJ2-2|-|-
CASSLGVRTGELFF
TGTGCCAGCAGCTTAGGTGTGCGGACCGGGGAGCTGTTTTTT
>TRBV6-5|TRBJ2-7|-|TRBD1
CASRQPDRGREQYF
TGTGCCAGCAGACAACCTGACAGGGGGCGCGAGCAGTACTTC
>TRBV7-9|TRBJ1-6|-|TRBD1
CASSSGTGSYNSPLHF
TGTGCCAGCAGCTCCGGGACAGGGTCATATAATTCACCCCTCCACTTT
>TRBV9|TRBJ1-2|-|-
CASSVAEGMGGYTF
TGTGCCAGCAGCGTAGCGGAGGGAATGGGGGGCTACACCTTC
>TRBV4-2|TRBJ2-7|-|-
CASSQDAGTASYEQYF
TGTGCCAGCAGCCAAGATGCGGGGACGGCCTCCTACGAGCAGTACTTC
>TRBV6-6|TRBJ1-6|few|-
CASSRSHGDSPLHF
TGTGCCAGCAGTCGATCCCACGGAGATTCACCCCTCCACTTT
>TRBV27|TRBJ2-5|-|TRBD1
CASSPGQVLQETQYF
TGTGCCAGCAGCCCGGGACAGGTCCTCCAAGAGACCCAGTACTTC
>TRBV5-4|TRBJ2-6|-|-
CASSLQASSGANVLTF
TGTGCCAGCAGCTTACAGGCTTCCTCTGGGGCCAACGTCCTGACTTTC
>TRBV5-1|TRBJ2-1|-|TRBD2
CASSPGLAGGGSYNEQFF
TGCGCCAGCAGCCCGGGACTAGCGGGAGGCGGCTCCTACAATGAGCAGTTCTTC
>TRBV19|TRBJ1-1|-|TRBD1
CASSWGQGRGTEAFF
TGTGCCAGTTCATGGGGACAGGGGCGTGGGACTGAAGCTTTCTTT
>TRBV2|TRBJ1-2|-|-
CASSDYDRRRGYTF
TGTGCCAGCAGTGACTACGACAGGAGACGGGGCTACACCTTC
>TRBV7-9|TRBJ2-1|-|-
CASSLQAVGVNEQFF
TGTGCCAGCAGCTTACAAGCGGTGGGCGTCAATGAGCAGTTCTTC
>TRBV12-3/TRBV12-4|TRBJ2-2|medium-sized|TRBD2
CASKLAAGELFF
TGTGCCAGCAAACTAGCGGCCGGGGAGCTGTTTTTT
>TRBV5-1|TRBJ2-1|-|TRBD2
CASSRAGVRDEQFF
TGCGCCAGCAGTAGAGCGGGAGTGCGCGATGAGCAGTTCTTC
>TRBV11-2|TRBJ1-6|-|-
CASSLGQFNSPLHF
TGTGCCAGCAGCCTTGGACAGTTCAATTCACCCCTCCACTTT
>TRBV11-2|TRBJ2-5|once|TRBD2
CASSPTHQAGGGFETQYF
TGTGCCAGCAGCCCGACCCATCAAGCGGGAGGAGGGTTTGAGACCCAGTACTTC
>TRBV5-5|TRBJ2-7|-|TRBD1
CASSLGQGDYEQYF
TGTGCCAGCAGCTTGGGACAGGGAGACTACGAGCAGTACTTC
>TRBV9|TRBJ2-2|-|TRBD2
CASSAGGRTSGNTGELFF
TGTGCCAGCAGCGCAGGGGGGCGGACTAGCGGAAACACCGGGGAGCTGTTTTTT
>TRBV6-5|TRBJ1-1|-|TRBD1
CASSPGTGGRYEAFF
TGTGCCAGCAGTCCCGGGACAGGGGGACGCTATGAAGCTTTCTTT
>TRBV5-4|TRBJ1-2|once|-
CASSLDSHGGYTF
TGTGCCAGCAGCTTAGACAGCCATGGAGGCTACACCTTC
>TRBV2|TRBJ1-4|-|-
CASRIREKLFF
TGTGCCAGCAGAATACGGGAAAAACTGTTTTTT
>TRBV19|TRBJ1-5|-|TRBD1
CATLGGGTGSNQPQHF
TGTGCGACCCTGGGGGGTGGGACAGGGTCCAATCAGCCCCAGCATTTT
>TRBV7-2|TRBJ2-1|-|-
CASSFGQGYNEQFF
TGTGCCAGCAGCTTCGGGCAGGGATACAATGAGCAGTTCTTC
>TRBV6-5|TRBJ2-1|-|TRBD2
CASSSLGSGSHNEQFF
TGTGCCAGCAGTTCCCTCGGTAGCGGGAGCCACAATGAGCAGTTCTTC
>TRBV20-1|TRBJ2-3|-|TRBD1
CSASSGGSDTQYF
TGCAGTGCTAGTTCAGGGGGCAGCGATACGCAGTATTTT
>TRBV4-1|TRBJ2-5|-|-
CASSPLGVRETQYF
TGCGCCAGCAGCCCTCTCGGGGTAAGGGAGACCCAGTACTTC
>TRBV19|TRBJ1-6|-|-
CASSIGGQQTSPLHF
TGTGCCAGTAGTATAGGCGGCCAACAAACCTCACCCCTCCACTTT
>TRBV19|TRBJ1-4|few|-
CASSGPQGQKLFF
TGTGCCAGTAGCGGACCACAGGGACAAAAACTGTTTTTT
>TRBV7-9|TRBJ2-1|-|-
CASSSGGPYNEQFF
TGTGCCAGCAGCTCGGGGGGCCCCTACAATGAGCAGTTCTTC
>TRBV7-9|TRBJ2-7|-|TRBD1
CASSFGQGGSYEQYF
TGTGCCAGCAGCTTCGGACAGGGTGGCTCCTACGAGCAGTACTTC
>TRBV4-3|TRBJ1-1|-|-
CASSQGWDKTEAFF
TGCGCCAGCAGCCAAGGATGGGACAAAACTGAAGCTTTCTTT
>TRBV2|TRBJ2-7|-|-
CASSGYSYSYEQYF
TGTGCCAGCAGTGGCTACAGCTACTCCTACGAGCAGTACTTC
>TRBV4-1|TRBJ2-7|-|-
CASSQGVGSGGYEQYF
TGCGCCAGCAGCCAAGGGGTGGGCTCAGGAGGGTACGAGCAGTACTTC
>TRBV5-1|TRBJ2-1|-|-
CASGDILNNEQFF
TGCGCCAGCGGGGACATATTAAACAATGAGCAGTTCTTC
>TRBV5-5|TRBJ2-7|-|TRBD1
CASSPAGQASYEQYF
TGTGCCAGCAGCCCGGCCGGACAGGCCTCCTACGAGCAGTACTTC
>TRBV15|TRBJ1-6|-|-
CATSRDSNSPLHF
TGTGCCACCAGCAGAGACAGTAATTCACCCCTCCACTTT
>TRBV4-1|TRBJ2-7|-|TRBD1
CASSPSGTGFHEQYF
TGCGCCAGCAGCCCTTCCGGGACAGGGTTCCACGAGCAGTACTTC
>TRBV5-1|TRBJ2-5|-|-
CASSLSREETQYF
TGCGCCAGCAGCTTGTCCAGGGAAGAGACCCAGTACTTC
>TRBV2|TRBJ1-2|-|-
CASSEGRANYGYTF
TGTGCCAGCAGTGAGGGCAGGGCCAACTATGGCTACACCTTC
>TRBV20-1|TRBJ2-1|-|TRBD2
CSASRTSGDNEQFF
TGCAGTGCTAGTAGGACTAGCGGGGACAATGAGCAGTTCTTC
>TRBV28|TRBJ1-2|-|-
CASSFYLGAGGYTF
TGTGCCAGCAGTTTTTATCTTGGGGCCGGAGGCTACACCTTC
>TRBV12-5|TRBJ1-5|-|TRBD1
CASADGQGARNQPQHF
TGTGCTAGTGCCGACGGACAGGGGGCCCGAAATCAGCCCCAGCATTTT
>TRBV28|TRBJ1-1|-|TRBD1
CASSSTGTGTEAFF
TGTGCCAGCAGTTCGACCGGGACAGGGACTGAAGCTTTCTTT
>TRBV5-1|TRBJ2-1|-|TRBD2
CASSLGRGGPNEQFF
TGCGCCAGCAGCTTGGGGCGGGGGGGCCCTAATGAGCAGTTCTTC
>TRBV7-2|TRBJ2-7|-|TRBD2
CASSLWGLAGDEQYF
TGTGCCAGCAGCTTATGGGGACTAGCGGGAGACGAGCAGTACTTC
>TRBV9|TRBJ1-3|-|-
CVSSVAAGFGNTIYF
TGTGTCAGCAGCGTAGCTGCGGGCTTTGGAAACACCATATATTTT
>TRBV19|TRBJ1-1|-|-
CASSSSWGPNTEAFF
TGTGCCAGTAGTAGTTCTTGGGGGCCGAACACTGAAGCTTTCTTT
>TRBV18|TRBJ1-5|-|-
CASRGGQGNQPQHF
TGTGCCTCAAGGGGGGGGCAGGGCAATCAGCCCCAGCATTTT
>TRBV4-2|TRBJ2-4|-|-
CASSQDGSREDIQYF
TGTGCCAGCAGCCAAGATGGGAGCAGGGAGGACATTCAGTACTTC